The 24 T cell receptor beta chains listed next were all sequenced from one sample in a study of chemoradiotherapy in HPV16-positive cancers (dated by TCRdb to 2022 to 2024). To prepare the library, the immunoSEQ multiplex PCR assay was applied. Sourced from immuneACCESS, this table was stored by TCRdb with only in-frame sequences that have V and J called. A share of the clones is absent; for the studies checked, an unresolved V gene accounts for under half, and the remainder has no known explanation. The sample records approximately 8,300 clones, roughly 85% of which are singletons. More than 2.5% of the sample rests with the top ten. The input for sequencing was tumor tissue, taken from a patient who underwent chemoradiotherapy. All receptors come from a human donor with HPV-associated anogenital cancer.

Written as DNA, the CDR3 is TGTGCCAGCAGCTTTGGGGGGGGCCAGAGCACAGATACGCAGTATTTT. It is translated as CASSFGGGQSTDTQYF. V is TRBV5-8 and J is TRBJ2-3; weak D call: TRBD2 (7 bases). Germline V gives CDR1 SGHTS, CDR2 YDEGEE. V was pared by 2 bases and J by 0 bases, with 13 bases between. The length of the CDR3 is 16 residues.

The chain combines TRBV11-2 with TRBJ1-1; D is perhaps TRBD1 (6 bases). The CDR3 covers 13 residues. CDR1 and CDR2 (germline): SGHAT, FQNNGV. The germline V and J ends were trimmed by 6 bases and 10 bases, with 18 bases remaining between them. CDR3 nucleotides: TGTGCCAGCAGAAAGGGGGGGAGCCCAGGAGCTTTCTTT. It specifies CASRKGGSPGAFF.

The J gene is TRBJ1-2, the V gene TRBV7-9, with TRBD1 as a possible D gene (5 bases). Germline CDR1 SEHNR, CDR2 FQNEAQ (reference sequence). The CDR3 runs 17 residues. Trimming left V 1 base short and J 2 bases short, with 17 bases between. The DNA for the CDR3 is TGTGCCAGCAGCTTAGATGTGATGGGACTCCTAAACTATGGCTACACCTTC. This translates into CASSLDVMGLLNYGYTF. Variable domain in full (rest from reference TRBV7-9 and TRBJ1-2): DTGVSQNPRHKITKRGQNVTFRCDPISEHNRLYWYRQTLGQGPEFLTYFQNEAQLEKSRLLSDRFSAERPKGSFSTLEIQRTEQGDSAMYLCASSLDVMGLLNYGYTFGSGTRLTVV.

The chain uses TRBV7-9 and TRBJ1-2, with D possibly being TRBD1 (5 bases). The CDR3 extends over 15 amino acids. Trimming pared 5 bases from V and 1 base from J, leaving 14 bases between. CDR1 and CDR2 (germline): SEHNR, FQNEAQ (reference sequence). CDR3 protein: CASSHGTVSNYGYTF. For the CDR3, the DNA is TGTGCCAGCAGCCATGGGACCGTCAGTAACTATGGCTACACCTTC.

This chain links TRBV5-4 with TRBJ1-2, with 8 bases lining up with TRBD1. Germline V gene data show CDR1 as SGHNT and CDR2 as YYREEE (reference sequence). CDR3 size: 14 residues. V trimming: 3 bases; J trimming: 8 bases; junction bases outside the gene matches: 9. In DNA form, the CDR3 reads TGTGCCAGCAGCTCCCTGGACAGGGTTGACGGCTACACCTTC. Its translation: CASSSLDRVDGYTF.

The table lists this clone with a count of one. CDR3 loop: CASSALNVEQYF. DNA of the CDR3: TGCGCCAGCAGTGCTTTAAACGTCGAGCAGTACTTC. The genes are TRBV10-2 and TRBJ2-7; the D is unclear. Germline CDR1 reads WSHSY; CDR2 reads SAAADI. V was cut by 4 bases and J by 6 bases, with 10 bases left in between. The length of the CDR3 is 12 residues.

This clone was detected only a few times. The chain links TRBV10-3 to TRBJ2-1, with 14 bases identical to TRBD2. CDR1 and CDR2 (germline): ENHRY, SYGVKD. The J segment lost 9 bases and the V segment lost 3 bases, leaving 7 bases of the junction unmatched. The CDR3 spans 16 residues. The CDR3 loop is CAISDGLAGGPGEQFF. The CDR3 DNA sequence: TGTGCCATCAGTGACGGACTAGCGGGGGGCCCGGGTGAGCAGTTCTTC.

The V and J genes are TRBV2 and TRBJ2-5, with TRBD2 matching 8 bases. The CDR3 sequence is 14 residues long. The V gene's germline CDR1 is SNHLY and CDR2 FYNNEI. J lost 5 bases, V lost 8 bases, and 10 bases had no gene match. The chain's CDR3 is CASRTGLGFETQYF. CDR3 DNA: TGTGCCAGCCGGACGGGACTAGGGTTCGAGACCCAGTACTTC.

V gene TRBV2 combines with J gene TRBJ1-4; tentative D call: TRBD1 (5 bases). The length of the CDR3 is 13 residues. Germline-derived CDR1 and CDR2 are SNHLY and FYNNEI. Trimming took 4 bases from V and 10 from J, leaving 13 bases between them. For the CDR3, the DNA is TGTGCCAGCAGTGCAGGGACTAATCGAAAACTGTTTTTT. It yields the protein CASSAGTNRKLFF.

V gene TRBV5-4 combines with J gene TRBJ2-7, with TRBD2 identical over 9 bases. The germline V gene encodes CDR1 SGHNT and CDR2 YYREEE (reference sequence). V lost 0 bases to trimming and J lost 5 bases; unmatched junction nucleotides: 6. This CDR3 is built from 15 residues. The CDR3 sequence: CASSLAGGRAHEQYF. Written as DNA, the CDR3 is TGTGCCAGCAGCTTGGCCGGCGGGAGGGCCCACGAGCAGTACTTC.

The chain combines TRBV5-1 with TRBJ1-1; perhaps TRBD1 as D (5 bases). Germline CDR1 is SGHRS and CDR2 is YFSETQ. The CDR3 length is 16 residues. Trimming shortened V by 0 bases and J by 1 base, and 13 bases separated the two germline ends. The CDR3: CASSLESRAANTEAFF. CDR3 nucleotide sequence: TGCGCCAGCAGCTTGGAGTCCAGGGCTGCGAACACTGAAGCTTTCTTT.

This chain connects TRBV25-1 to TRBJ2-7; 8 positions agree with TRBD1. The germline gives CDR1 MGHDK, CDR2 SYGVNS. J was trimmed by 2 bases and V by 4 bases; bases with no gene match: 4. The CDR3 is 14 amino acids. This CDR3 is CASSGRGRTYEQYF. As DNA, the CDR3 is TGTGCCAGCAGTGGCAGGGGGCGAACCTACGAGCAGTACTTC.

V usage is TRBV6-1 and J usage is TRBJ2-7; 11 nucleotides agree with TRBD2. This CDR3 is built from 13 residues. Germline CDR1 MNHNS, CDR2 SASEGT. The ends lost 6 bases at V and 7 bases at J; junction bases unmatched: 5. The CDR3 is CASSLAGGGEQYF. The CDR3 bases are TGTGCCAGCAGCTTAGCGGGAGGGGGGGAGCAGTACTTC.

The chain couples TRBV5-1 to TRBJ1-5; maybe TRBD1 (5 bases). Germline CDR1 reads SGHRS; CDR2 reads YFSETQ. Deletions cut 5 bases from V and 4 bases from J, with 10 bases between. The CDR3 loop spans 13 amino acids. CDR3 protein: CASRQGGNQPQHF. In nucleotides, the CDR3 is TGCGCCAGCAGGCAGGGAGGAAATCAGCCCCAGCATTTT.

The gene calls are TRBV29-1 and TRBJ1-2; weak D call: TRBD1 (5 bases). V was cut by 6 bases and J by 8 bases, with 10 bases left in between. The length of the CDR3 is 10 residues. CDR1 SQVTM and CDR2 ANQGSEA come from the germline V gene. The CDR3 loop is CSVVEGGYTF. The CDR3 nucleotides read TGCAGCGTCGTCGAGGGGGGCTACACCTTC.

The V gene is TRBV27, the J gene TRBJ1-2; TRBD1 matches 7 bases. The CDR3 loop spans 13 amino acids. Germline CDR1 is MNHEY and CDR2 is SMNVEV (reference sequence). Trimming cost V 6 bases and J 8 bases; bases outside gene matches: 9. In DNA form, the CDR3 reads TGTGCCAGCAGCCACAAACGGACAGGCGGCTACACCTTC. The encoded protein is CASSHKRTGGYTF.

This sequence joins TRBV7-2 and TRBJ2-4, with TRBD2 matching 8 bases. V dropped 2 bases and J dropped 5; count of bases not matched to a gene: 5. The CDR3 covers 15 residues. Germline values: CDR1 SGHTA, CDR2 FQGNSA. CDR3: CASSLSAGGQNIQYF. For the CDR3, the DNA is TGTGCCAGCAGCTTATCTGCGGGGGGTCAAAACATTCAGTACTTC.

As to this clone: Relative to the germline gene, one junction end is altered; a read error may explain this. The CDR3, as DNA: TGTACCAGCAGCTACCTGGGGACCCAGTACTTC. The encoded protein is CTSSYLGTQYF. The chain links TRBV6-5 to TRBJ2-5; D remains unclear. This CDR3 region has 11 residues. CDR1 is MNHEY, CDR2 SVGAGI, per germline.

CDR3 loop: CASSYEASGAYEQYF. The CDR3 DNA follows: TGTGCCAGCAGTTACGAGGCTAGCGGGGCGTACGAGCAGTACTTC. The chain recombines TRBV6-6 with TRBJ2-7; 9 bases agree with TRBD2. This CDR3 is 15 amino acids long. Looked up from germline, CDR1 is MNHNY and CDR2 is SVGAGI (reference sequence). V gave up 2 bases and J gave up 4 bases; unmatched junction bases: 6.

The genes are TRBV7-6 and TRBJ1-3; D uncertain. With 7 bases removed from V and 0 bases from J, the gap between germline ends came to 7 bases. The CDR3 length is 13 residues. The germline V gene has CDR1 SGHVS and CDR2 FNYEAQ. The CDR3, as DNA: TGTGCCAGCAACCCTGGCTCTGGAAACACCATATATTTT. Protein product: CASNPGSGNTIYF.

This chain joins TRBV9 and TRBJ2-5; 9 bases line up with TRBD2. The V and J ends lost 3 bases and 5 bases, in that order; junction bases with no gene match: 11. The germline V gene has CDR1 SGDLS and CDR2 YYNGEE. The CDR3 is 16 amino acids. Written as DNA, the CDR3 is TGTGCCAGCAGCGCGGACGTTAGCGGGAGCGGCGAGACCCAGTACTTC. As protein: CASSADVSGSGETQYF.

This chain connects TRBV10-3 to TRBJ2-1; 9 bases are a match to TRBD2. The CDR3 covers 16 residues. V shed 4 bases, J shed 5 bases, and the junction held 9 bases outside the gene matches. CDR1 and CDR2 from the germline V gene are ENHRY and SYGVKD. Here the CDR3 DNA reads TGTGCCATCAGTGTGGGGCCCCAGCGGGGGGACAATGAGCAGTTCTTC. It specifies CAISVGPQRGDNEQFF.

V and J are TRBV28 and TRBJ1-6; 7 nucleotides line up with TRBD1. Per the germline V gene, CDR1 is MDHEN and CDR2 is SYDVKM. This CDR3 has 15 residues. Unmatched junction bases numbered 8, after V lost 3 bases and J lost 9 bases. CDR3 bases: TGTGCCAGCAGTTTGGGGACAGTCCCAACTTCACCCCTCCACTTT. Protein product: CASSLGTVPTSPLHF. The full variable domain, rest sourced from reference TRBV28 and TRBJ1-6, is DVKVTQSSRYLVKRTGEKVFLECVQDMDHENMFWYRQDPGLGLRLIYFSYDVKMKEKGDIPEGYSVSREKKERFSLILESASTNQTSMYLCASSLGTVPTSPLHFGNGTRLTVT.

This clone was found once. CDR3: CASSRRRDRGVTDTQYF. The CDR3 nucleotides are TGCGCCAGCAGCCGCCGCCGGGACAGGGGCGTCACAGATACGCAGTATTTT. The chain recombines TRBV4-1 with TRBJ2-3; 10 bases agree with TRBD1. CDR1 is MGHRA and CDR2 is YSYEKL in the germline V gene. V lost 4 bases to trimming and J lost 2 bases; unmatched junction nucleotides: 9. The CDR3 sequence is 17 residues long.